The 30 T cell receptor beta chains in this list originate from one sample, sequenced in a study of T-cell reconstitution after alpha-beta-depleted transplantation in children. Unique molecular identifiers were used to barcode this TCRbeta library. TCRdb itself ran the PCR reads through MiXCR, one entry per CDR3 protein. The table lists 500,000 or so distinct CDR3 sequences, over 25% of them singletons, with 2% to 2.5% in the top ten. Sequenced here: PBMCs from the stem cell graft donor, sampled from the stem cell graft. The receptor set was obtained from a human donor who donated a stem cell graft to a child with aplastic anemia.

This clonotype has just a few counts. V is TRBV6-5 and J is TRBJ2-7, with D possibly called TRBD1 or TRBD2 (7 bases each). There are 16 residues in the CDR3. Trimming pared 0 bases from V and 2 bases from J, leaving 14 bases between. Germline CDR1 MNHEY, CDR2 SVGAGI. The CDR3 sequence: CASSYSREGATYEQYV. The CDR3 DNA reads TGTGCCAGCAGTTACTCGAGGGAGGGGGCGACCTACGAGCAGTACGTC.

The J gene is TRBJ1-2, the V gene TRBV7-2; D not resolved. V dropped 7 bases and J dropped 8 bases, with 17 bases sitting between them. Germline-derived CDR1 and CDR2 are SGHTA and FQGNSA. The CDR3 loop spans 13 amino acids. The CDR3 DNA reads TGTGCCAGCACCCAGGCGGGAAATAACGGCTACACCTTC. This codes for CASTQAGNNGYTF.

This clonotype appeared many times. The chain carries TRBV12-3 or TRBV12-4 and TRBJ2-7; TRBD2 matches 8 bases. The V and J ends lost 5 bases and 2 bases, in that order; junction bases with no gene match: 5. CDR3 length: 14 amino acids. The CDR3 loop is CASSPSGSPYEQYF. In DNA form, the CDR3 reads TGTGCCAGCAGTCCCAGCGGGAGTCCCTACGAGCAGTACTTC.

For the CDR3, the DNA is TGTGCCAGCAGCTCAGCGACTAGCGGGCACGAGCAGTACTTC. This gives the protein CASSSATSGHEQYF. The V gene is TRBV7-6, the J gene TRBJ2-7; TRBD2 matches 10 bases. Germline V gives CDR1 SGHVS, CDR2 FNYEAQ. The CDR3 spans 14 residues. J gave up 5 bases and V 4 bases, and 5 bases lay outside the gene matches.

The V gene is TRBV6-2 or TRBV6-3, the J gene TRBJ1-5; the match to TRBD1 covers 8 bases. The CDR3 totals 20 residues. CDR1 is MNHEY and CDR2 is SVGEGT in the germline V gene. V was clipped by 2 bases and J by 1 base; unmatched bases: 16. The CDR3 nucleotides read TGTGCCAGCAGTTACGTTCCGACAGGGGAAGGTGGTATGAGCAATCAGCCCCAGCATTTT. It codes for CASSYVPTGEGGMSNQPQHF.

This rearrangement joins TRBV10-3 to TRBJ1-6; 7 nucleotides agree with TRBD1. The CDR3 contains 15 residues. Germline trimming cut 1 base from V and 5 bases from J; bases unmatched to any gene: 2. Germline CDR1 ENHRY, CDR2 SYGVKD. This CDR3 reads CAISEFDRDNSPLHF. CDR3 DNA: TGTGCCATCAGTGAGTTTGACAGGGATAATTCACCCCTCCACTTT.

Only a few counts were recorded for this clonotype. This chain links TRBV12-3 or TRBV12-4 with TRBJ2-5; possibly TRBD2 for D (5 bases). CDR3 length: 14 amino acids. The ends were cut back, 5 bases at V and 5 bases at J, with 15 bases in the middle. Written as DNA, the CDR3 is TGTGCCAGCAGTCGAGGGTCGATCGGGGAGACCCAGTACTTC. This translates into CASSRGSIGETQYF.

This clonotype was observed a few times. V is TRBV6-5 and J is TRBJ1-2; unclear D gene. Germline-derived CDR1 and CDR2 are MNHEY and SVGAGI. V was trimmed by 0 bases and J by 4 bases, leaving 12 bases between them. This CDR3 has 15 amino acids. In DNA form, the CDR3 reads TGTGCCAGCAGTTACTCGATAAGGACGGTCTATGGCTACACCTTC. Translating gives CASSYSIRTVYGYTF.

This clonotype has only a few counts. The V and J genes are TRBV6-1 and TRBJ2-4; no firm D call. Germline lookup yields CDR1 MNHNS and CDR2 SASEGT. The CDR3 length is 15 residues. V lost 3 bases to trimming and J lost 1 base, with 10 bases between them. In DNA, the CDR3 is TGTGCCAGCAGTGATAGGGCCGGCGCCAAAAACATTCAGTACTTC. It specifies CASSDRAGAKNIQYF.

CDR3 coding DNA: TGTGCCAGCAGCCCCAGGGGGCGAGGAAACACTGAAGCTTTCTTT. Translating it yields CASSPRGRGNTEAFF. This chain joins TRBV5-4 and TRBJ1-1; the match to TRBD1 covers 8 bases. CDR3 size: 15 residues. Trimming took 4 bases from V and 2 from J; bases not matched to a gene: 7. CDR1 and CDR2 from the germline V gene are SGHNT and YYREEE (reference sequence).

The CDR3 sequence is CASSPLPGTQFF. The DNA of the CDR3 is TGTGCCAGCAGCCCGTTACCGGGGACGCAGTTCTTC. V and J are TRBV5-6 and TRBJ2-1; the D gene could be TRBD1 or TRBD2 (5 bases each). The germline V gene encodes CDR1 SGHDT and CDR2 YYEEEE. The CDR3 totals 12 residues. V dropped 4 bases and J dropped 12 bases, with 14 bases sitting between them. Filled out from reference TRBV5-6 and TRBJ2-1, the complete variable domain reads DAGVTQSPTHLIKTRGQQVTLRCSPKSGHDTVSWYQQALGQGPQFIFQYYEEEERQRGNFPDRFSGHQFPNYSSELNVNALLLGDSALYLCASSPLPGTQFFGPGTRLTVL.

The chain carries TRBV12-3 or TRBV12-4 and TRBJ1-1; the match to TRBD1 covers 11 bases. This CDR3 is built from 15 residues. V shed 3 bases and J 4 bases; nucleotides not matched to a gene: 4. In DNA form, the CDR3 reads TGTGCCAGCAGTTTTGCCGGGACAGGGGGCACTGAAGCTTTCTTT. Amino acid sequence: CASSFAGTGGTEAFF.

This clonotype was observed many times. The rearrangement uses TRBV29-1 and TRBJ2-3, with D perhaps matching TRBD1 (5 bases). This CDR3 is built from 12 residues. V lost 6 bases to trimming and J lost 4 bases, with 11 bases between them. Germline V gene lookup returns CDR1 SQVTM and CDR2 ANQGSEA. The CDR3 spells CSVVRVADTQYF. The CDR3 coding sequence is TGCAGCGTGGTCAGGGTGGCAGATACGCAGTATTTT.

This clonotype has a handful of counts. The chain combines TRBV6-5 with TRBJ2-1, with D possibly TRBD2 on 6 matching bases. V lost 2 bases and J 5 bases, leaving 13 bases between the germline ends. CDR3 length: 15 amino acids. Germline V CDR1 and CDR2: MNHEY, SVGAGI. CDR3 residues: CASSYTGSRDNEQFF. CDR3 sequence (DNA): TGTGCCAGCAGTTACACCGGGAGCAGGGACAATGAGCAGTTCTTC.

This clonotype was seen more than once but under ten times. The chain recombines TRBV10-3 with TRBJ1-6; D remains ambiguous. The germline V gene encodes CDR1 ENHRY and CDR2 SYGVKD. The CDR3 is made up of 14 amino acids. V gave up 10 bases and J gave up 7 bases, with 17 bases separating them. The chain's CDR3 is CATLTSYGNSPLHF. The CDR3 coding sequence is TGTGCCACCCTGACGTCTTACGGGAATTCACCCCTCCACTTT.

J is TRBJ2-1 and V is TRBV5-4, with 7 bases aligning to TRBD2. V dropped 6 bases and J dropped 4; count of bases not matched to a gene: 4. This CDR3 spans 13 amino acids. Germline V lookup: CDR1 SGHNT, CDR2 YYREEE (reference sequence). In DNA, the CDR3 is TGTGCCAGCATAGGGCGGGAGTACAATGAGCAGTTCTTC. This sequence encodes CASIGREYNEQFF.

The chain recombines TRBV3-1 with TRBJ1-1; D not resolved. The ends were cut back, 0 bases at V and 6 bases at J, with 11 bases in the middle. The CDR3 covers 14 residues. CDR1 is LGHDT and CDR2 is YNNKEL in the germline V gene (reference sequence). In DNA form, the CDR3 reads TGTGCCAGCAGCCAAGAAGGTTGGGCGGCTGAAGCTTTCTTT. Translation: CASSQEGWAAEAFF.

This clonotype was observed a handful of times. The chain carries TRBV10-2 and TRBJ2-1, with D perhaps TRBD1 (6 bases). Germline CDR1 reads WSHSY; CDR2 reads SAAADI. This CDR3 contains 15 residues. The V and J ends lost 3 bases and 0 bases respectively, with 9 bases between them. CDR3 DNA sequence: TGCGCCAGCAGTGAAGTGGGGGCCTCCTACAATGAGCAGTTCTTC. It encodes CASSEVGASYNEQFF.

This clonotype was counted only a few times. DNA of the CDR3: TGTGCCAGCAGCTTTTCGACAGGGCATGGCTACACCTTC. Translated: CASSFSTGHGYTF. The chain couples TRBV13 to TRBJ1-2; TRBD1 matches 7 bases. The germline V gene has CDR1 PRHDT and CDR2 FYEKMQ (reference sequence). This CDR3 is built from 13 residues. V shed 3 bases and J 6 bases; nucleotides not matched to a gene: 4.

This clonotype was observed a handful of times. This chain uses TRBV24-1 with TRBJ2-1; weak D call: TRBD1 (6 bases). V shed 10 bases and J shed 5 bases, with 17 bases lying between them. The CDR3 runs to 14 residues. Germline CDR1 and CDR2: KGHDR and SFDVKD. The CDR3 DNA follows: TGTGCCACAGCCGTAGGGGGTGCGGACAATGAGCAGTTCTTC. Its protein product is CATAVGGADNEQFF.

This clonotype was recorded a few times. V and J are TRBV27 and TRBJ2-1; 13 bases fit TRBD2. CDR3 length: 17 amino acids. V lost 3 bases, J lost 4 bases, and 6 bases stayed unmatched. The germline CDR1 and CDR2 sequences are MNHEY and SMNVEV (reference sequence). The CDR3 sequence: CASSFRGLAGDYNEQFF. The DNA for the CDR3 is TGTGCCAGCAGTTTCCGCGGACTAGCGGGAGATTACAATGAGCAGTTCTTC.

The chain has TRBV18 and TRBJ2-3, with D unclear. The germline CDR1 and CDR2 sequences are KGHSH and LQKENI. V lost 0 bases and J 3 bases, leaving 13 bases between the germline ends. This CDR3 region has 16 residues. CDR3 in amino acids: CASSPPRVNRTDTQYF. CDR3 nucleotides: TGTGCCAGCTCACCACCTCGGGTAAATCGGACAGATACGCAGTATTTT.

The chain carries TRBV20-1 and TRBJ2-2; 9 bases match TRBD1. CDR3 length: 13 residues. Germline CDR1 DFQATT, CDR2 SNEGSKA (reference sequence). The ends lost 6 bases at V and 5 bases at J; junction bases unmatched: 4. CDR3 DNA: TGCAGTGCCCCGGACAGGGGAACCGGGGAGCTGTTTTTT. Translated: CSAPDRGTGELFF.

There are a few counts of this clonotype. This chain uses TRBV27 with TRBJ2-5; D gene unclear. Germline assignment: CDR1 MNHEY and CDR2 SMNVEV (reference sequence). V lost 4 bases and J lost 2, with 5 bases in between. The CDR3 runs to 12 residues. The CDR3 sequence is CASSWPQETQYF. The CDR3 DNA reads TGTGCCAGCAGTTGGCCTCAAGAGACCCAGTACTTC.

This clonotype was detected only a few times. The J gene is TRBJ2-5, the V gene TRBV10-3; TRBD1 matches 12 bases. Germline V gene sequence: CDR1 ENHRY, CDR2 SYGVKD. With V trimmed by 0 bases and J by 4 bases, 0 bases remained unmatched. This CDR3 spans 15 amino acids. DNA of the CDR3: TGTGCCATCAGTGAGTCGGGACAGGGGGCAGAGACCCAGTACTTC. Amino acid sequence: CAISESGQGAETQYF.

This clonotype appeared a few times. The chain has TRBV11-3 and TRBJ1-3, with D possibly TRBD1 on 5 matching bases. The CDR3 sequence is 15 residues long. Germline CDR1 SGHNT, CDR2 YENEEA. The V end lost 5 bases, the J end lost 0 bases, and 11 bases lay between the germline ends. The CDR3 DNA reads as TGTGCCAGCAGCCCGGGACGCAACTCTGGAAACACCATATATTTT. Encoded protein: CASSPGRNSGNTIYF. Full variable domain (missing parts from reference TRBV11-3 and TRBJ1-3): EAGVVQSPRYKIIEKKQPVAFWCNPISGHNTLYWYLQNLGQGPELLIRYENEEAVDDSQLPKDRFSAERLKGVDSTLKIQPAELGDSAVYLCASSPGRNSGNTIYFGEGSWLTVV.

The chain has TRBV12-3 or TRBV12-4 and TRBJ2-1, with TRBD2 matching 11 bases. This CDR3 region has 18 residues. After removal of 3 bases from V and 6 bases from J, the junction contained 13 bases not matched to a gene. CDR3 DNA sequence: TGTGCCAGCAGTTTCCAGGGTATCACTAGCGGGAGAAGCAATGAGCAGTTCTTC. Amino acid sequence: CASSFQGITSGRSNEQFF.

The rearrangement links TRBV5-6 to TRBJ2-7; possible D gene TRBD1, 6 bases. CDR1 SGHDT and CDR2 YYEEEE come from the germline V gene. Trimming took 4 bases from V and 1 from J, leaving 12 bases between them. The CDR3 sequence is 14 residues long. The CDR3 loop reads CASSAQGLSYEQYF. CDR3 DNA sequence: TGTGCCAGCAGCGCACAGGGTCTTTCCTACGAGCAGTACTTC.

The V call is TRBV7-9, the J call TRBJ2-5; TRBD1 matches at 11 bases. CDR1 and CDR2 (germline): SEHNR, FQNEAQ (reference sequence). Trimming cost V 3 bases and J 3 bases; bases outside gene matches: 3. This CDR3 spans 15 amino acids. CDR3 DNA sequence: TGTGCCAGCAGCTTCGGGACAGGGGGAGAAGAGACCCAGTACTTC. Protein sequence: CASSFGTGGEETQYF.

This chain connects TRBV19 to TRBJ1-2; the D is unclear. This CDR3 has 16 amino acids. The germline V and J ends were trimmed by 7 bases and 4 bases, with 22 bases remaining between them. CDR1 and CDR2 (germline): LNHDA, SQIVND (reference sequence). The chain's CDR3 is CASKVGGPVRVYGYTF. The CDR3 DNA follows: TGTGCCAGTAAGGTCGGAGGGCCTGTGCGGGTCTATGGCTACACCTTC.